Below are 17 T cell receptor beta chains sequenced from a single sample in a study of radiation and T cells in renal cell carcinoma (dated by TCRdb to the early 2020s). The time point label of this sample denotes: baseline pretreatment blood. In light of the paper, this sample's treatment or condition label describes: 15 Gy SBRT to primary tumor, nephrectomy 4 weeks later. Library generation was performed with the immunoSEQ multiplex PCR assay. The source is immuneACCESS, and TCRdb retained only in-frame sequences with V and J called. Part of the clones is not carried over; for the studies checked, unresolved V genes explain less than half of this, and the remainder is unexplained. For this sample the table gives about 160,000 clones, of which roughly 90% were detected only once. Of the sample, about 4.3% falls within the top ten clones. Here the sequenced sample was blood, taken from a patient whose treatment included radiotherapy and nephrectomy. The receptors derive from a woman aged 70-85 years with renal cell carcinoma.

The chain has TRBV7-9 and TRBJ1-1; 7 bases map to TRBD1. The CDR3 loop spans 14 amino acids. Germline-derived CDR1 and CDR2 are SEHNR and FQNEAQ (reference sequence). V gave up 1 base and J gave up 4 bases; unmatched junction bases: 3. CDR3: CASSLEGGSTEAFF. The CDR3 DNA reads as TGTGCCAGCAGCTTAGAAGGGGGCAGCACTGAAGCTTTCTTT.

The V and J genes are TRBV23-1 and TRBJ2-1; D ambiguous. TRBV23-1 is flagged as an ORF with uncertain function. The CDR3 totals 11 residues. Trimming shortened V by 2 bases and J by 10 bases, and 6 bases separated the two germline ends. The CDR3 DNA follows: TGCGCCAGCAGTCAAGCGGCGGAGCAGTTCTTC. This gives the protein CASSQAAEQFF.

This chain uses TRBV14 with TRBJ2-3, with 8 bases aligning to TRBD2. Germline values: CDR1 SGHDN, CDR2 FVKESK. CDR3 length equals 15 residues. With 5 bases clipped from V and 1 base from J, the junction kept 5 bases outside the gene matches. CDR3 in DNA: TGTGCCAGCAGCGGGAGAGCGGGGGGCACAGATACGCAGTATTTT. It yields the protein CASSGRAGGTDTQYF.

The chain combines TRBV6-1 with TRBJ1-2; D ambiguous. Trimming left V 3 bases short and J 4 bases short, with 21 bases between. Germline CDR1 reads MNHNS; CDR2 reads SASEGT. CDR3 length: 17 amino acids. CDR3 region: CASSDLRDARHLYGYTF. The CDR3 DNA reads TGTGCCAGCAGTGATTTACGCGACGCCAGACACCTCTATGGCTACACCTTC.

V usage is TRBV4-3 and J usage is TRBJ1-2; D may be TRBD1 (6 bases). The CDR3 has 14 residues. V was shortened by 2 bases and J by 3 bases, with 10 bases between the two germline ends. Germline V gives CDR1 LGHNA, CDR2 YSLEER. The CDR3 DNA is TGCGCCAGCAGCCAAACGACAGGAGACTATGGCTACACCTTC. Translation: CASSQTTGDYGYTF.

The chain is built from TRBV30 and TRBJ2-2; the D gene is possibly TRBD2 (5 bases). CDR1 is GTSNPN, CDR2 SVGIG, per germline (reference sequence). V shed 5 bases and J shed 0 bases, with 7 bases lying between them. The CDR3 contains 13 residues. CDR3 residues: CAWAGSNTGELFF. CDR3 sequence (DNA): TGTGCCTGGGCGGGTTCGAACACCGGGGAGCTGTTTTTT.

CDR3 sequence: CASSELGLHNEQFF. CDR3 DNA sequence: TGTGCCAGCAGTGAATTGGGGCTACACAATGAGCAGTTCTTC. V and J are TRBV6-1 and TRBJ2-1; TRBD1 is a possible D gene (5 bases). Looked up from germline, CDR1 is MNHNS and CDR2 is SASEGT. V was cut by 2 bases and J by 5 bases, with 10 bases left in between. This CDR3 comprises 14 residues.

The chain combines TRBV7-8 with TRBJ1-6, with D unresolved. Per the germline V gene, CDR1 is SGHVS and CDR2 is FQNEAQ. The CDR3 has 14 residues. Trimming left V 0 bases short and J 10 bases short, with 10 bases between. CDR3 nucleotide sequence: TGTGCCAGCAGCTTAGCTCGGGGAAGCTCACCCCTCCACTTT. It translates to CASSLARGSSPLHF.

The chain joins TRBV20-1 to TRBJ2-7, with 7 bases fitting TRBD2. Germline CDR1 reads DFQATT; CDR2 reads SNEGSKA (reference sequence). V was clipped by 5 bases and J by 7 bases; unmatched bases: 5. CDR3 length: 11 amino acids. CDR3 sequence: CSAAGEWEQYF. The CDR3 nucleotides read TGCAGTGCTGCGGGGGAATGGGAGCAGTACTTC.

Concerning this clone itself: At one end, the junction sequence differs from germline, possibly due to a read error. The V gene is TRBV27, the J gene TRBJ1-2; no firm D call. The CDR3 runs 13 residues. Germline CDR1 MNHEY, CDR2 SMNVEV (reference sequence). CDR3: CASSLLRDHGYTF. For the CDR3, the DNA is TGCGCCAGCAGTTTGTTGCGTGATCATGGCTACACCTTC.

Written as DNA, the CDR3 is TGTGCCAGCTCACCTACTCGAGGGACCGGGGAGCTGTTTTTT. It encodes CASSPTRGTGELFF. V and J are TRBV18 and TRBJ2-2; TRBD2 is a possible D gene (5 bases). In germline, CDR1 is KGHSH, CDR2 LQKENI. CDR3 length: 14 residues. Deletions cut 3 bases from V and 5 bases from J, with 10 bases between.

The V and J genes are TRBV6-6 and TRBJ1-1; D perhaps matches TRBD1 (5 bases). Trimming stripped 5 bases from V and 0 bases from J, with 10 bases between. CDR3 size: 14 residues. Germline CDR1 MNHNY, CDR2 SVGAGI (reference sequence). CDR3: CASSRRRVNTEAFF. The CDR3 coding sequence is TGTGCCAGCAGTCGCCGCAGGGTGAACACTGAAGCTTTCTTT.

The gene calls are TRBV15 and TRBJ2-2, with 7 bases identical to TRBD1. This CDR3 is 16 amino acids long. V trimming: 5 bases; J trimming: 6 bases; junction bases outside the gene matches: 12. Per germline, CDR1 LNHNV and CDR2 YYDKDF (reference sequence). CDR3 nucleotides: TGTGCCACCAGCCGCTCCGGGACAGCGTTGCCCGGGGAGCTGTTTTTT. Translating it yields CATSRSGTALPGELFF.

The chain recombines TRBV6-1 with TRBJ2-1; the D is unclear. The CDR3 is 15 amino acids. Germline V gene data show CDR1 as MNHNS and CDR2 as SASEGT. V was cut by 4 bases and J by 1 base, with 11 bases left in between. The DNA for the CDR3 is TGTGCCAGCAGTGTCCTCAAAAAATCCTACAATGAGCAGTTCTTC. It yields the protein CASSVLKKSYNEQFF.

This clone was counted only a few times. V usage is TRBV30 and J usage is TRBJ1-5; D may be TRBD1 (5 bases). Deletions cut 3 bases from V and 5 bases from J, with 11 bases between. The germline V gene has CDR1 GTSNPN and CDR2 SVGIG (reference sequence). The CDR3 runs to 13 residues. The CDR3 nucleotides read TGTGCCTGGAGCGACAGTTTGCATCAGCCCCAGCATTTT. This codes for CAWSDSLHQPQHF.

As DNA, the CDR3 is TGTGCCAGCGCCGACGGGAGACAGGCCCGGACTCCCTACGAGCAGTACTTC. Its protein is CASADGRQARTPYEQYF. The chain combines TRBV7-9 with TRBJ2-7; D may match TRBD1 or TRBD2 (6 bases each). In germline, CDR1 is SEHNR, CDR2 FQNEAQ (reference sequence). V shed 8 bases and J shed 2 bases, with 25 bases lying between them. The CDR3 spans 17 residues.

This rearrangement joins TRBV18 to TRBJ1-1, with D unclear. The V gene lost 3 bases and the J gene lost 3 bases, with 14 bases spanning the gap. The CDR3 runs to 15 residues. CDR1 and CDR2 (germline): KGHSH, LQKENI. CDR3 loop: CASSPGLIGHTEAFF. In nucleotides, the CDR3 is TGTGCCAGCTCACCCGGGTTAATCGGCCACACTGAAGCTTTCTTT.